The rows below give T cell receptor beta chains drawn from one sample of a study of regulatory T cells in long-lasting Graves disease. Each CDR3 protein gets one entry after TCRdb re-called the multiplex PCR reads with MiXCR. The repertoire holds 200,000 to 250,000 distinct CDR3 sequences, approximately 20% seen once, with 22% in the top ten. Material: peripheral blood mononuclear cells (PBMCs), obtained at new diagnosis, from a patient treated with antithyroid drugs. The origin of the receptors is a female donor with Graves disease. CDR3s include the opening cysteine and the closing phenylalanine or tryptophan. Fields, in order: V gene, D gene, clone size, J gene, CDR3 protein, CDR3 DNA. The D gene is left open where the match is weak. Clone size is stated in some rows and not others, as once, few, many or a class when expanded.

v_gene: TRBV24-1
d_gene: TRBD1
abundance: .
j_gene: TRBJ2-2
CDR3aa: CATSPDRADTGELFF
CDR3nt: TGTGCCACCAGTCCGGACAGGGCGGACACCGGGGAGCTGTTTTTT

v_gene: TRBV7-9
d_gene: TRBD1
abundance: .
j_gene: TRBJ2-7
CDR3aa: CASSLSTGSWKYEQYF
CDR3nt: TGTGCCAGCAGCTTATCGACAGGGTCGTGGAAGTACGAGCAGTACTTC

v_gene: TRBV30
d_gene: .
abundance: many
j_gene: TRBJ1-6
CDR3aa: CAWRAGLNSPLHF
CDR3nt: TGTGCCTGGAGGGCAGGGCTGAATTCACCCCTCCACTTT

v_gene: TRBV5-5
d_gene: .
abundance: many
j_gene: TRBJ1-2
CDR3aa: CASSLAGGEGYTF
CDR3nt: TGTGCCAGCAGCTTGGCCGGGGGCGAAGGCTACACCTTC

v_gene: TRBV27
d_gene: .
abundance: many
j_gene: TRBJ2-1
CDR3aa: CASSYDSSYNEQFF
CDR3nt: TGTGCCAGCAGTTATGACAGCTCCTACAATGAGCAGTTCTTC

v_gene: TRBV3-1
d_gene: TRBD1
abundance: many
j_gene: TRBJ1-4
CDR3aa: CASSQLTGGLEKLFF
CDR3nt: TGTGCCAGCAGCCAGCTGACAGGGGGACTTGAAAAACTGTTTTTT

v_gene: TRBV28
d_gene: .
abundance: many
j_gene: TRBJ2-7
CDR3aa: CASSLGITYEQYF
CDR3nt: TGTGCCAGCAGTTTAGGGATTACCTACGAGCAGTACTTC

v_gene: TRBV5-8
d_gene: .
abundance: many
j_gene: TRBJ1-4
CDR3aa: CASRPWASPEKLFF
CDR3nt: TGTGCCAGCAGACCATGGGCCAGCCCTGAAAAACTGTTTTTT

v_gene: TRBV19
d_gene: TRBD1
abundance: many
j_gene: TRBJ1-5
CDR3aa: CASSHSGQWSFKPQHF
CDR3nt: TGTGCCAGTAGCCATTCGGGACAGTGGTCCTTCAAACCCCAGCATTTT

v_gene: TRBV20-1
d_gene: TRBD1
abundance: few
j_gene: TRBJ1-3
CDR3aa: CSASPGDRETGNTIYF
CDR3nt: TGCAGTGCTAGCCCTGGGGACAGGGAAACTGGAAACACCATATATTTT

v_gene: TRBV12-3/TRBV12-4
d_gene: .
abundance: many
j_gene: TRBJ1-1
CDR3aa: CASSRKGAEAFF
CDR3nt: TGTGCCAGCAGTAGAAAGGGTGCTGAAGCTTTCTTT

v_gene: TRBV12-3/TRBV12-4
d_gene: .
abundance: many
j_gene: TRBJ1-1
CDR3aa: CASSEGDVAFF
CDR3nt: TGTGCCAGCAGCGAAGGGGATGTGGCTTTCTTT

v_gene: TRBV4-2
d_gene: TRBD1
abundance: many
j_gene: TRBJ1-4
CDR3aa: CASSQDRQGVVKLFF
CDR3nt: TGTGCCAGCAGCCAAGATCGGCAGGGGGTGGTGAAACTGTTTTTT

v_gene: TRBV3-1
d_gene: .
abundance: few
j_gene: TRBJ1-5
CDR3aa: CASSRTDSNQPQHF
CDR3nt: TGTGCCAGCAGCCGGACGGATAGCAATCAGCCCCAGCATTTT

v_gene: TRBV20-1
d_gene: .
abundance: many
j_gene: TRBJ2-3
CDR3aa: CSARAATTDTQYF
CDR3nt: TGCAGTGCTAGAGCAGCGACTACAGATACGCAGTATTTT

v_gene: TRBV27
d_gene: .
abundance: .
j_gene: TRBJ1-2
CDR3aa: CASRGRALGGYTF
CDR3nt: TGTGCCAGCAGGGGAAGGGCCCTGGGCGGCTACACCTTC

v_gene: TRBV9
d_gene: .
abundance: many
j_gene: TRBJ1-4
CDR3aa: CASSVDGGASNEKLFF
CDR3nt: TGTGCCAGCAGCGTAGATGGGGGGGCAAGTAATGAAAAACTGTTTTTT

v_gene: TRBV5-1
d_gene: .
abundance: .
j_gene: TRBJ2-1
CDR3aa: CASSFRGDNEQFF
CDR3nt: TGCGCCAGCAGCTTCCGCGGGGACAATGAGCAGTTCTTC

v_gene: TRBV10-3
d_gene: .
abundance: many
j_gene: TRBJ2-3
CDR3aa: CAINPTGRTDTQYF
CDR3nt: TGTGCCATCAACCCGACAGGGAGGACAGATACGCAGTATTTT

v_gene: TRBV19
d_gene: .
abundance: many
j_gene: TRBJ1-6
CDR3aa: CASQDRGRRSYNSPLHF
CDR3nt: TGTGCCAGCCAAGACCGGGGGAGGCGCTCCTATAATTCACCCCTCCACTTT

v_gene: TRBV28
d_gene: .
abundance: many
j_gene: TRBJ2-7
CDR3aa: CASTTPTTYYEQYF
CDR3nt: TGTGCCAGCACCACCCCCACGACCTACTACGAGCAGTACTTC

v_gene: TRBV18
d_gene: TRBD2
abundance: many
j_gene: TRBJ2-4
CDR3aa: CASSTSGSAKNIQYF
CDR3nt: TGTGCCAGCTCAACTAGCGGGAGTGCCAAAAACATTCAGTACTTC

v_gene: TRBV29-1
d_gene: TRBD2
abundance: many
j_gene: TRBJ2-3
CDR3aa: CSVEDRGLAGGISTDTQYF
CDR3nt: TGCAGCGTTGAAGATCGAGGACTAGCGGGAGGTATTAGCACAGATACGCAGTATTTT

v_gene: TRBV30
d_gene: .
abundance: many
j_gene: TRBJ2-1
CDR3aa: CAWRGIVWGNEQFF
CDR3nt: TGTGCCTGGAGGGGCATCGTGTGGGGCAATGAGCAGTTCTTC

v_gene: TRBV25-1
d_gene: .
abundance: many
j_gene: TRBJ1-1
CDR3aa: CASSAGAENTEAFF
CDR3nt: TGTGCCAGCAGTGCTGGGGCCGAGAACACTGAAGCTTTCTTT

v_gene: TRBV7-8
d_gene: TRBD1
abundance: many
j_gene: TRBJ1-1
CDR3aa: CASSLYRGPTEAFF
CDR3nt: TGTGCCAGCAGCTTATACAGGGGGCCCACTGAAGCTTTCTTT

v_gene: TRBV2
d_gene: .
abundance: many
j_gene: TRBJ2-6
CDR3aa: CASTRGAIAGANVLTF
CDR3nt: TGTGCCAGCACAAGGGGGGCAATCGCTGGGGCCAACGTCCTGACTTTC

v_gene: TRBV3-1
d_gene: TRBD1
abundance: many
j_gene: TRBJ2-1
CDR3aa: CASSQDLGQGAYNEQFF
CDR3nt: TGTGCCAGCAGCCAAGATCTGGGACAGGGGGCGTACAATGAGCAGTTCTTC

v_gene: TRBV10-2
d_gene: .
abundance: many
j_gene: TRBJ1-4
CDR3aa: CASSESFEFNEKLFF
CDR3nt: TGCGCCAGCAGTGAGTCTTTCGAGTTTAATGAAAAACTGTTTTTT

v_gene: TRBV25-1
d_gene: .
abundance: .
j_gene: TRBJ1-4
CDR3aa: CASSEVGPRPYETNEKLFF
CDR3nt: TGTGCCAGCAGTGAAGTTGGGCCACGACCGTATGAAACTAATGAAAAACTGTTTTTT

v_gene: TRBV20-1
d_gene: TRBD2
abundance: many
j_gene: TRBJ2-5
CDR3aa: CSARNPLAGGETQYF
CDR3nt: TGCAGTGCTAGAAACCCATTGGCGGGGGGGGAGACCCAGTACTTC

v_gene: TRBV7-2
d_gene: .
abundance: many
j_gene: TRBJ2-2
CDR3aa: CASSLGGSGNTGELFF
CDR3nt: TGTGCCAGCAGCTTAGGTGGTAGCGGGAACACCGGGGAGCTGTTTTTT

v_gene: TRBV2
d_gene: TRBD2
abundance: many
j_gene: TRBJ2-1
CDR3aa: CASNRDYSNEQFF
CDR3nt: TGTGCCAGCAACCGGGACTATTCTAATGAGCAGTTCTTC

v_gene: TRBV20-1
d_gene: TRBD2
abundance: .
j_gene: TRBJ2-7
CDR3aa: CSALEGTSGRAGYEQYF
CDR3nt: TGCAGTGCTCTTGAGGGGACTAGCGGGAGGGCCGGGTACGAGCAGTACTTC

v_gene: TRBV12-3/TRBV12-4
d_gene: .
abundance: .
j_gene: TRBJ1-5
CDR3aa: CASSLEGGAGETQHF
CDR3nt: TGTGCCAGCAGCCTCGAGGGGGGGGCAGGGGAGACCCAGCATTTT

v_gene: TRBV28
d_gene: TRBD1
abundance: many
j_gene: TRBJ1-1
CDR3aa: CASSLWGQGRTEAFF
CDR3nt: TGTGCCAGCAGTTTATGGGGACAGGGAAGAACTGAAGCTTTCTTT

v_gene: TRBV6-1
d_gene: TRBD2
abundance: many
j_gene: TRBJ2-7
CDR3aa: CASSEELAGPYEQYF
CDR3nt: TGTGCCAGCAGTGAGGAACTAGCGGGACCCTACGAGCAGTACTTC

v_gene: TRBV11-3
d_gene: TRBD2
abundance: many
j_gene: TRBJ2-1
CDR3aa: CASSSRGTSGSNEQFF
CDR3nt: TGTGCCAGCAGCTCCCGGGGGACTAGCGGGAGCAATGAGCAGTTCTTC

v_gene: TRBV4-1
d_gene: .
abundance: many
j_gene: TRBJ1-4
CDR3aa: CASSQVLTGWTNEKLFF
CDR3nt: TGCGCCAGCAGCCAAGTACTCACAGGGTGGACTAATGAAAAACTGTTTTTT

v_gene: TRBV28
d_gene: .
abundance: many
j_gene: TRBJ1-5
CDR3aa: CASNFLRGNQPQHF
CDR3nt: TGTGCCAGCAATTTTCTGAGGGGCAATCAGCCCCAGCATTTT

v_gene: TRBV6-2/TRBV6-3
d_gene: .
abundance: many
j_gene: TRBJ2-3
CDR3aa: CASSSGYSTDTQYF
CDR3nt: TGTGCCAGCAGTAGCGGGTACAGCACAGATACGCAGTATTTT

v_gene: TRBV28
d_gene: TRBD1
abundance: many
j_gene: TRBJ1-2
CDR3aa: CASSYRDRSPYGYTF
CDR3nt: TGTGCCAGCAGTTACCGGGACAGGAGCCCCTATGGCTACACCTTC

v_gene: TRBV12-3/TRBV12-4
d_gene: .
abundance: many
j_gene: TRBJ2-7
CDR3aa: CASSFDRDFEQYF
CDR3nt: TGTGCCAGCAGCTTTGACAGGGACTTCGAGCAGTACTTC

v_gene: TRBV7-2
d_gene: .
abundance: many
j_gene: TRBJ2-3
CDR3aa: CASLGAVGDTQYF
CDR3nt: TGTGCCAGCTTGGGGGCGGTGGGAGATACGCAGTATTTT

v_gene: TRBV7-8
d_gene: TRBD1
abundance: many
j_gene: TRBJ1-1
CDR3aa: CASSTDRANTEAFF
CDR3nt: TGTGCCAGCAGTACAGACAGGGCCAACACTGAAGCTTTCTTT

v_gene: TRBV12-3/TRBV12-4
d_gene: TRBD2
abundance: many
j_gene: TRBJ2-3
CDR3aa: CASSSRGLAGNTQYF
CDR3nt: TGTGCCAGCAGTTCCCGGGGACTAGCGGGAAATACGCAGTATTTT

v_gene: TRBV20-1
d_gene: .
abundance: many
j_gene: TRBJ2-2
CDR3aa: CSARDTSDGELFF
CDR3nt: TGCAGTGCTAGAGATACGAGCGACGGGGAGCTGTTTTTT

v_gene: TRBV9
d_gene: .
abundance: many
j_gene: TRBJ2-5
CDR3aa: CASSGWGQETQYF
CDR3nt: TGTGCCAGCAGCGGCTGGGGGCAAGAGACCCAGTACTTC

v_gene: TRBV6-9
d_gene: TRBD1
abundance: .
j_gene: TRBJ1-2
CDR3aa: CVSSYGTGEGYTF
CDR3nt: TGTGTCAGCAGTTACGGCACAGGGGAGGGCTACACCTTC

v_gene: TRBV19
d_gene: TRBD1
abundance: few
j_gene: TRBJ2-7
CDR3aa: CASRDPGDRVYEQYF
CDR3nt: TGTGCCAGCAGAGACCCGGGGGACAGGGTCTACGAGCAGTACTTC

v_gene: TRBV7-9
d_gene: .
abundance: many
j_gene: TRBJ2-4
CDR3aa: CASSFWDGDKNIQYF
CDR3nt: TGTGCCAGCAGCTTTTGGGACGGCGACAAAAACATTCAGTACTTC